Sequencing of this TCR beta chain was carried out in a study of blood T cell repertoires in COVID-19. Study-wide context: Donors in the United States, Italy and Spain gave samples during acute or convalescent COVID-19. PBMCs, B-cell-depleted T cells, or T cells were the source of the cDNA or gDNA that made up the material.

How the authors handled the data: Estimates of nucleated cell counts were drawn from the amplification of reference gene primers. The data were produced by immunoSEQ multiplex PCR, yet TCRdb's version contains in-frame clones alone and is incomplete. That table furnishes V, J and clone size, whereas the DNA furnished D and trimming. The table shows 70,000 to 95,000 clones, with roughly 80% occurring only once. CDR1 is MGHDK and CDR2 is SYGVNS in the germline V gene. The CDR3 covers 15 residues. The V and J ends lost 5 bases and 6 bases respectively, with 18 bases between them. Sequenced sample: peripheral blood. The V gene is TRBV25-1, the J gene TRBJ2-3; D gene uncertain. The receptor was derived from a human donor in a cohort sampled during active COVID-19. CDR3 amino acids: CASSRSSPPGDTQYF. The CDR3 DNA is TGTGCCAGCAGTCGGTCTAGTCCCCCGGGTGATACGCAGTATTTT.